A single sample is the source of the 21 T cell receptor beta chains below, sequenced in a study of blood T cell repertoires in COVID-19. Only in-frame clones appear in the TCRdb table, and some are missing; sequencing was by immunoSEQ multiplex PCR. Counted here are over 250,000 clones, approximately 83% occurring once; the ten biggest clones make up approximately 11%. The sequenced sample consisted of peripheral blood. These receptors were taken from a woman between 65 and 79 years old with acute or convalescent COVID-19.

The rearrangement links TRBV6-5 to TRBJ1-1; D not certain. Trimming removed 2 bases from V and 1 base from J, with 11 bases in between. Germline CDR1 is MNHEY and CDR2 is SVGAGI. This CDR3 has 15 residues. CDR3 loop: CASSYNPTPNTEAFF. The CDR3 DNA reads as TGTGCCAGCAGTTACAATCCAACTCCGAACACTGAAGCTTTCTTT.

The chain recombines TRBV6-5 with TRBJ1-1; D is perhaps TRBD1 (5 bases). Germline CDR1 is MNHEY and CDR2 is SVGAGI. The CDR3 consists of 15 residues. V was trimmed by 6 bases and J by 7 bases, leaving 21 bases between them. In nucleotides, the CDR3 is TGTGCCAGCAGCCCCGGGGGAGGGGCGGAAGGTGAAGCTTTCTTT. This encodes CASSPGGGAEGEAFF.

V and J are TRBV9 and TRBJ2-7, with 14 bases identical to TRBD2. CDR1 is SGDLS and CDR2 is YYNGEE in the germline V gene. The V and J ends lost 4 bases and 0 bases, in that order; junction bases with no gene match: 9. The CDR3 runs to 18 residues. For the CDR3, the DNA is TGTGCCAGCAGCCCCGGGACTAGCGGGGGCAGGAGCTCCTACGAGCAGTACTTC. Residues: CASSPGTSGGRSSYEQYF.

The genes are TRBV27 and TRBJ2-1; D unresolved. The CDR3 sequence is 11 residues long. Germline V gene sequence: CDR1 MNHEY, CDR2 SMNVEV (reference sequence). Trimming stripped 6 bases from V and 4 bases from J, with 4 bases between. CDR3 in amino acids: CASRQYNEQFF. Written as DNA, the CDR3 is TGTGCCAGCAGACAGTACAATGAGCAGTTCTTC.

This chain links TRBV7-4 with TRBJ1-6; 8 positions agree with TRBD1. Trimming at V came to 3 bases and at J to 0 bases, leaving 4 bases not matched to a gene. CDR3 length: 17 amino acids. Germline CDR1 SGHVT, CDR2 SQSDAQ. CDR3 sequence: CASSLGQVVSYNSPLHF. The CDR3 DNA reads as TGTGCCAGCAGCTTGGGACAGGTGGTCTCCTATAATTCACCCCTCCACTTT.

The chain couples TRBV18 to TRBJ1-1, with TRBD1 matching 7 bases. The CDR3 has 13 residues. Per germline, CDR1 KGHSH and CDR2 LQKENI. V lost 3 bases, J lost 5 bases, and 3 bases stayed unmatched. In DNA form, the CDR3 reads TGTGCCAGCTCACCCGACAGGGAAACTGAAGCTTTCTTT. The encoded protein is CASSPDRETEAFF.

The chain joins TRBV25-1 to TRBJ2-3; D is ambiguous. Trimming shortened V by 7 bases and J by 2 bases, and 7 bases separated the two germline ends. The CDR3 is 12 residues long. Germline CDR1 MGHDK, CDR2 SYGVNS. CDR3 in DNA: TGTGCCAGCATGAGCCACACAGATACGCAGTATTTT. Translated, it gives CASMSHTDTQYF.

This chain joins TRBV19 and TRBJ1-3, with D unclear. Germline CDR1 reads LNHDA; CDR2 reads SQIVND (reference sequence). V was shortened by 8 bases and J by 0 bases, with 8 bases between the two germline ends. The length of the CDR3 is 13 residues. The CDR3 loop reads CASSGSSGNTIYF. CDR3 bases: TGTGCCAGTTCGGGGTCCTCTGGAAACACCATATATTTT.

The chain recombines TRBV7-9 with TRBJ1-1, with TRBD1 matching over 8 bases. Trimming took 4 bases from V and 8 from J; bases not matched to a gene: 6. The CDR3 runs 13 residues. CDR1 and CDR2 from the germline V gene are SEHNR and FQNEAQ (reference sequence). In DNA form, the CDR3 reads TGTGCCAGCAGCTCAGGGGGCATCGGGGAAGCTTTCTTT. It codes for CASSSGGIGEAFF.

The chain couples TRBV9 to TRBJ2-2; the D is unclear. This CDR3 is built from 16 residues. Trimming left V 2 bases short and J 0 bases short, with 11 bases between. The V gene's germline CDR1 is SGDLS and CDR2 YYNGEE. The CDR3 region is CASSVSGGTNTGELFF. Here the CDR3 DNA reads TGTGCCAGCAGCGTCTCCGGCGGAACGAACACCGGGGAGCTGTTTTTT.

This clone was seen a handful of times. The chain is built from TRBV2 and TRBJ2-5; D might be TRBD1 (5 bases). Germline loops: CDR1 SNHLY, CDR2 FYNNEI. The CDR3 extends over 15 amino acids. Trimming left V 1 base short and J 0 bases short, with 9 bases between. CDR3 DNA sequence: TGTGCCAGCAGTGAAGGGGTAGGGGACCAAGAGACCCAGTACTTC. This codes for CASSEGVGDQETQYF.

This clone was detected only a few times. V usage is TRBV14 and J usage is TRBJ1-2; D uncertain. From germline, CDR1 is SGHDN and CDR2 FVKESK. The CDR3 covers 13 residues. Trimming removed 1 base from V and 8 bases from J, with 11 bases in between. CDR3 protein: CASSQARGLGYTF. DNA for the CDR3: TGTGCCAGCAGCCAAGCACGGGGTCTCGGCTACACCTTC.

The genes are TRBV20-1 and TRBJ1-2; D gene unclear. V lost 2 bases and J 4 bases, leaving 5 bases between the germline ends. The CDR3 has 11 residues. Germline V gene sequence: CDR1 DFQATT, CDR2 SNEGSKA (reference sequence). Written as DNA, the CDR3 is TGCAGTGCTAGACAGGCCTATGGCTACACCTTC. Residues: CSARQAYGYTF.

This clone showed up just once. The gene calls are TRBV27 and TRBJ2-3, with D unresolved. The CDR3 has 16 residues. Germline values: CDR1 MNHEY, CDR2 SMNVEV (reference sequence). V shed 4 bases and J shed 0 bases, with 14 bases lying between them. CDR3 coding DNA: TGTGCCAGCAGTTCTCTAACGGGTAGTAGCACAGATACGCAGTATTTT. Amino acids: CASSSLTGSSTDTQYF.

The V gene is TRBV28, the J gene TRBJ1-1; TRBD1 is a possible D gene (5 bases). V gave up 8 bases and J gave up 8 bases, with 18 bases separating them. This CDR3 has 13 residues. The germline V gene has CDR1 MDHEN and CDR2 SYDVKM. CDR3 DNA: TGTGCCAGCCTAAAGTCAGGGCCGTGGGAAGCTTTCTTT. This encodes CASLKSGPWEAFF. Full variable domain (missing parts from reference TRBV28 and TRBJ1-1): DVKVTQSSRYLVKRTGEKVFLECVQDMDHENMFWYRQDPGLGLRLIYFSYDVKMKEKGDIPEGYSVSREKKERFSLILESASTNQTSMYLCASLKSGPWEAFFGQGTRLTVV.

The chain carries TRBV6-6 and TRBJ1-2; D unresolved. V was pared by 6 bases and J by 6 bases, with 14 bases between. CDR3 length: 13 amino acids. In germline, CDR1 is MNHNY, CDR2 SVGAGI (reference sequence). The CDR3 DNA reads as TGTGCCAGCAGGACACTCGACGGAAATGGCTACACCTTC. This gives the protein CASRTLDGNGYTF.

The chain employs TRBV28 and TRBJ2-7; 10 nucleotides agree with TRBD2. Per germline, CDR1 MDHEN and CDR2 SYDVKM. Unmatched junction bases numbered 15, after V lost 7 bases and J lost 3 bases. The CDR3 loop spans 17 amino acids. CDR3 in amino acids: CASTPGLAHLSLYEQYF. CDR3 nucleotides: TGTGCCAGCACCCCGGGACTAGCGCACCTTTCACTCTACGAGCAGTACTTC.

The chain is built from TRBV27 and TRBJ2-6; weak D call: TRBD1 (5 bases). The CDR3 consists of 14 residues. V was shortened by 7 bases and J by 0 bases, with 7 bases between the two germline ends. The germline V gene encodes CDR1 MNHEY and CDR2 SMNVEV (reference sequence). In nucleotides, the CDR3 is TGTGCCAGCACCCAGGGCTCTGGGGCCAACGTCCTGACTTTC. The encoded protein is CASTQGSGANVLTF. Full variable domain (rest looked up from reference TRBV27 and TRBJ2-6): EAQVTQNPRYLITVTGKKLTVTCSQNMNHEYMSWYRQDPGLGLRQIYYSMNVEVTDKGDVPEGYKVSRKEKRNFPLILESPSPNQTSLYFCASTQGSGANVLTFGAGSRLTVL.

CDR3 coding DNA: TGTGCCAGCGCGAGCCCCCCCGGGGAGCTGTTTTTT. Amino acids: CASASPPGELFF. The V gene is TRBV7-8, the J gene TRBJ2-2; unclear D gene. The V gene lost 8 bases and the J gene lost 6 bases, with 10 bases spanning the gap. Germline CDR1 SGHVS, CDR2 FQNEAQ. There are 12 residues in the CDR3.

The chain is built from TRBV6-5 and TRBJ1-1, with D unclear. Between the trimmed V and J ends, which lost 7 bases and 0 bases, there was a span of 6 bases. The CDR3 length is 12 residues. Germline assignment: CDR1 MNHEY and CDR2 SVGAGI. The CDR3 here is CASMRVNTEAFF. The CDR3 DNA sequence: TGTGCCAGCATGAGGGTGAACACTGAAGCTTTCTTT.

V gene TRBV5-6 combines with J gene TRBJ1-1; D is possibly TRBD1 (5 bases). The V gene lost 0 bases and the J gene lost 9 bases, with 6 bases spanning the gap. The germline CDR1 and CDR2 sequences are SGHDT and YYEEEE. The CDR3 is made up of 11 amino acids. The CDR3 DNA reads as TGTGCCAGCAGCTTGGTGGGGCAAGCTTTCTTT. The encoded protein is CASSLVGQAFF.